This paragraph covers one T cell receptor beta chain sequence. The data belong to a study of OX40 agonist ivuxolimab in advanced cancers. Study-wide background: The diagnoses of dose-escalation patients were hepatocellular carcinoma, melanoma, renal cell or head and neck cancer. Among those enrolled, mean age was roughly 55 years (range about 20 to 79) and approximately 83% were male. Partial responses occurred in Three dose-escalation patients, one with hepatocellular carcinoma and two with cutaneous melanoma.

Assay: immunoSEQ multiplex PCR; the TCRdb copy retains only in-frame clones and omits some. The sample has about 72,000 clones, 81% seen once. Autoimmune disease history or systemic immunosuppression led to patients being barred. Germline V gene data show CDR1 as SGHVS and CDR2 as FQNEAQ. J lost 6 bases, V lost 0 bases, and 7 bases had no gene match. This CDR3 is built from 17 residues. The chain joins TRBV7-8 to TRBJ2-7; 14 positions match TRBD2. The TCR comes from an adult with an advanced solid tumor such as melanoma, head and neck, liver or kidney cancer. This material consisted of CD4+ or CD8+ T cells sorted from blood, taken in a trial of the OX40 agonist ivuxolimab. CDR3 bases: TGTGCCAGCAGCTTAGCATCCGGGACTAGCGGGAGAGGCGAGCAGTACTTC. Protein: CASSLASGTSGRGEQYF.